Following are 23 T cell receptor beta chains from one sample sequenced in a study of blood T cell repertoires in COVID-19. Produced via immunoSEQ multiplex PCR; TCRdb's table is partial and in-frame only. The sample consists of 50,000 to 80,000 clones, roughly 91% of them appearing once. The material sequenced was PBMCs or T cells enriched from blood (not recorded which). All receptors derive from a middle-aged woman who had recovered from COVID-19.

V is TRBV5-6 and J is TRBJ1-2, with D unclear. From germline, CDR1 is SGHDT and CDR2 YYEEEE. V shed 5 bases and J shed 4 bases, with 15 bases lying between them. CDR3 length equals 14 residues. CDR3 residues: CASRTGNSRYGYTF. In DNA, the CDR3 is TGTGCCAGCAGGACGGGGAATAGCCGCTATGGCTACACCTTC.

The chain is built from TRBV18 and TRBJ2-7, with D tentatively TRBD2 (6 bases). Germline CDR1 reads KGHSH; CDR2 reads LQKENI. Trimming cost V 3 bases and J 1 base, with 19 bases left between them. The CDR3 has 17 residues. CDR3 DNA: TGTGCCAGCTCACCCGAGGACCGCGGAGGGGATTCCTACGAGCAGTACTTC. Its protein is CASSPEDRGGDSYEQYF.

The chain joins TRBV5-4 to TRBJ2-5, with D unclear. Germline V lookup: CDR1 SGHNT, CDR2 YYREEE (reference sequence). V gave up 0 bases and J gave up 0 bases, with 6 bases separating them. The CDR3 sequence is 14 residues long. The CDR3 DNA sequence: TGTGCCAGCAGCTTGGTGCAGAACCAAGAGACCCAGTACTTC. It is translated as CASSLVQNQETQYF.

The V and J genes are TRBV24-1 and TRBJ2-3; TRBD2 aligns across 16 bases. Trimming removed 5 bases from V and 3 bases from J; junction bases left unmatched: 10. This CDR3 spans 19 amino acids. Germline V gives CDR1 KGHDR, CDR2 SFDVKD. The CDR3 reads CATSGPMGLAGGLTDTQYF. The CDR3 region has the DNA TGTGCCACCAGTGGCCCCATGGGACTAGCGGGGGGGCTAACAGATACGCAGTATTTT.

J is TRBJ2-1 and V is TRBV9; TRBD2 matches at 9 bases. V gave up 0 bases and J gave up 9 bases; unmatched junction bases: 10. CDR1 is SGDLS, CDR2 YYNGEE, per germline. The CDR3 consists of 16 residues. The CDR3 sequence: CASSVEPSGGLGEQFF. The CDR3 bases are TGTGCCAGCAGCGTAGAGCCCAGCGGGGGGCTCGGTGAGCAGTTCTTC.

The rearrangement links TRBV5-4 to TRBJ2-5, with 7 bases matching TRBD1. Germline lookup yields CDR1 SGHNT and CDR2 YYREEE (reference sequence). Unmatched junction bases numbered 4, after V lost 0 bases and J lost 2 bases. CDR3 length equals 15 residues. This CDR3 reads CASSLVGTAQETQYF. The CDR3 DNA follows: TGTGCCAGCAGCTTGGTTGGGACAGCTCAAGAGACCCAGTACTTC.

The CDR3 is CASSQAMGYQETQYF. The CDR3, as DNA: TGTGCCAGCAGCCAAGCTATGGGCTACCAAGAGACCCAGTACTTC. The chain couples TRBV3-1 (or the pseudogene TRBV3-2) to TRBJ2-5, with no clear D. Trimming shortened V by 1 base and J by 0 bases, and 9 bases separated the two germline ends. This CDR3 has 15 amino acids. Germline V gene lookup returns CDR1 LGHDT and CDR2 YNNKEL (reference sequence).

V gene TRBV7-9 combines with J gene TRBJ2-1, with 13 bases fitting TRBD2. CDR1 and CDR2 from the germline V gene are SEHNR and FQNEAQ (reference sequence). The CDR3 contains 19 residues. V was pared by 5 bases and J by 1 base, with 11 bases of the junction left unmatched. CDR3 loop: CASSPTPGLAGRSYNEQFF. The DNA of the CDR3 is TGTGCCAGCAGCCCCACCCCGGGACTAGCGGGGCGTTCCTACAATGAGCAGTTCTTC.

This clone turned up a few times. The chain is built from TRBV3-1 (or the pseudogene TRBV3-2) and TRBJ1-5; D perhaps matches TRBD1 (5 bases). The CDR3 totals 14 residues. Trimming took 2 bases from V and 3 from J, leaving 8 bases between them. The germline CDR1 and CDR2 sequences are LGHDT and YNNKEL (reference sequence). The CDR3 sequence: CASSQQGNNQPQHF. The CDR3 nucleotides are TGTGCCAGCAGCCAACAGGGTAACAATCAGCCCCAGCATTTT.

This clone was recorded once. The chain joins TRBV25-1 to TRBJ2-7; weak D call: TRBD2 (5 bases). V was pared by 6 bases and J by 5 bases, with 11 bases between. Germline CDR1 and CDR2: MGHDK and SYGVNS. This CDR3 is 12 amino acids long. This CDR3 is CASSPGSHEQYF. DNA for the CDR3: TGTGCCAGCAGCCCGGGGAGCCACGAGCAGTACTTC.

The rearrangement uses TRBV24-1 and TRBJ1-1, with D perhaps TRBD1 (6 bases). The length of the CDR3 is 13 residues. Per the germline V gene, CDR1 is KGHDR and CDR2 is SFDVKD. Between the trimmed V and J ends, which lost 5 bases and 6 bases, there was a span of 12 bases. The CDR3 DNA follows: TGTGCCACCAGTGGAGCAGGGGAACCTGAAGCTTTCTTT. It specifies CATSGAGEPEAFF.

The chain couples TRBV11-2 to TRBJ2-4, with D possibly being TRBD2 (6 bases). V was clipped by 1 base and J by 3 bases, with 19 bases between them. The CDR3 totals 18 residues. Germline lookup yields CDR1 SGHAT and CDR2 FQNNGV. The CDR3 loop reads CASSLGKLASTGKNIQYF. In DNA form, the CDR3 reads TGTGCCAGCAGCTTAGGTAAACTAGCTTCCACGGGCAAAAACATTCAGTACTTC.

This clone was counted a single time. The rearrangement links TRBV4-2 to TRBJ1-1, with 9 bases fitting TRBD1. V trimming: 3 bases; J trimming: 3 bases; junction bases outside the gene matches: 5. CDR1 LGHNA and CDR2 YNFKEQ come from the germline V gene. The CDR3 covers 15 residues. The CDR3 DNA reads as TGTGCCAGCAGCCAGGACAGACAGGGGGACACTGAAGCTTTCTTT. This gives the protein CASSQDRQGDTEAFF.

The rearrangement links TRBV4-1 to TRBJ1-3, with D possibly being TRBD1 (5 bases). V was trimmed by 5 bases and J by 4 bases, leaving 18 bases between them. The length of the CDR3 is 16 residues. The germline gives CDR1 MGHRA, CDR2 YSYEKL. The CDR3 spells CASSSTRQGRGNTIYF. The DNA of the CDR3 is TGCGCCAGCAGCTCCACCAGGCAGGGAAGAGGAAACACCATATATTTT.

The chain joins TRBV20-1 to TRBJ1-2; D not resolved. V was shortened by 2 bases and J by 5 bases, with 6 bases between the two germline ends. The CDR3 has 11 amino acids. From germline, CDR1 is DFQATT and CDR2 SNEGSKA (reference sequence). In DNA, the CDR3 is TGCAGTGCTAGATCGGGTTATGGCTACACCTTC. Protein: CSARSGYGYTF.

A single count supports this clone. The chain joins TRBV11-2 to TRBJ1-1, with D uncertain. The V gene lost 4 bases and the J gene lost 1 base, with 7 bases spanning the gap. This CDR3 contains 13 residues. CDR1 and CDR2 from the germline V gene are SGHAT and FQNNGV. The DNA of the CDR3 is TGTGCCAGCAGCTATCGACAGAACACTGAAGCTTTCTTT. Protein product: CASSYRQNTEAFF.

The chain recombines TRBV19 with TRBJ1-2; 8 nucleotides align to TRBD1. Germline CDR1 is LNHDA and CDR2 is SQIVND (reference sequence). This CDR3 contains 14 residues. Germline trimming cut 5 bases from V and 4 bases from J; bases unmatched to any gene: 6. The CDR3 nucleotides read TGTGCCAGTAGTTCCCGACAGGGGCCCTATGGCTACACCTTC. It translates to CASSSRQGPYGYTF.

This rearrangement joins TRBV12-3 or TRBV12-4 to TRBJ1-5; D is possibly TRBD1 (5 bases). Trimming stripped 4 bases from V and 7 bases from J, with 8 bases between. The CDR3 has 12 residues. CDR3 DNA: TGTGCCAGCAGTTCTAGGGGCCAGCCCCAGCATTTT. It translates to CASSSRGQPQHF.

The chain joins TRBV2 to TRBJ2-1; D is possibly TRBD2 (6 bases). This CDR3 comprises 13 residues. Per germline, CDR1 SNHLY and CDR2 FYNNEI. Trimming pared 5 bases from V and 10 bases from J, leaving 15 bases between. DNA of the CDR3: TGTGCCAGCAGTTTGCGACTAGGGAGGGAGCAGTTCTTC. Amino acid sequence: CASSLRLGREQFF.

V usage is TRBV5-6 and J usage is TRBJ2-5, with TRBD1 matching 7 bases. CDR1 and CDR2 (germline): SGHDT, YYEEEE. This CDR3 is 16 amino acids long. V lost 5 bases to trimming and J lost 3 bases; unmatched junction nucleotides: 13. For the CDR3, the DNA is TGTGCCAGCAGTTCCCCCGGGACAGTAAGAGAAGAGACCCAGTACTTC. Translated: CASSSPGTVREETQYF.

The CDR3 bases are TGTGCCAGCAGCCAAGTCGCCAAGCGGGGAAAGCCCGGGGAGCTGTTTTTT. Encoded protein: CASSQVAKRGKPGELFF. The genes are TRBV3-1 (or the pseudogene TRBV3-2) and TRBJ2-2; 7 positions agree with TRBD2. The CDR3 sequence is 17 residues long. The J segment lost 6 bases and the V segment lost 1 base, leaving 11 bases of the junction unmatched. Germline assignment: CDR1 LGHDT and CDR2 YNNKEL (reference sequence).

V and J are TRBV15 and TRBJ2-7; tentatively, D is TRBD2 (6 bases). V dropped 0 bases and J dropped 7 bases, with 10 bases sitting between them. This CDR3 region has 13 residues. Germline CDR1 LNHNV, CDR2 YYDKDF (reference sequence). The CDR3 sequence is CATSRERGREQYF. CDR3 sequence (DNA): TGTGCCACCAGCAGAGAGCGAGGGAGGGAGCAGTACTTC.

A single count supports this clone. The chain uses TRBV6-5 and TRBJ2-5, with a possible D match to TRBD1 (6 bases). Germline CDR1 is MNHEY and CDR2 is SVGAGI. Trimming left V 2 bases short and J 1 base short, with 8 bases between. This CDR3 has 14 amino acids. CDR3 amino acids: CASSYGQIQETQYF. For the CDR3, the DNA is TGTGCCAGCAGTTACGGACAGATCCAAGAGACCCAGTACTTC.